Each of the 8 T cell receptor beta chains below was sequenced from the same sample in a study of post-analysis software for immune sequencing data. Study results and caveats: Controls showed lower frequencies than patients for a handful of TRBV segments, and TRBV5-6, TRBV5-1 and TRBV20-1 were among these.

Antigens for these TCRs are unknown. Libraries were made from TCR beta cDNA, and they carried unique molecular identifiers. TCRdb fed the PCR reads into MiXCR, producing one record per CDR3 protein. This table holds more than 450,000 distinct CDR3 sequences, approximately 31% found once. The sequenced sample was blood. Receptors originate from a girl under 18 with multiple sclerosis.

This chain connects TRBV7-6 to TRBJ2-2, with D hard to call. Germline assignment: CDR1 SGHVS and CDR2 FNYEAQ. This CDR3 comprises 13 residues. V shed 5 bases and J shed 4 bases, with 8 bases lying between them. The CDR3 bases are TGTGCCAGCAGCCCCAAGTTCACCGGGGAGCTGTTTTTT. Residues: CASSPKFTGELFF.

J is TRBJ2-3 and V is TRBV5-1; D uncertain. Germline CDR1 and CDR2: SGHRS and YFSETQ. This CDR3 spans 14 amino acids. V was trimmed by 0 bases and J by 6 bases, leaving 11 bases between them. The CDR3 nucleotides are TGCGCCAGCAGCTTGGAGACCCCAGGTGATACGCAGTATTTT. Protein: CASSLETPGDTQYF.

Notes on this clonotype: A read error may produce the germline difference seen at one junction end. V usage is TRBV24-1 and J usage is TRBJ2-4; D ambiguous. The CDR3 covers 11 residues. Germline V gives CDR1 KGHDR, CDR2 SFDVKD. The CDR3 region has the DNA TGTGCCTCCAGTGATACCAACATTCAGTACTTC. Amino acids: CASSDTNIQYF.

This clonotype has more than one count but fewer than ten. The chain joins TRBV9 to TRBJ2-1; the D gene is possibly TRBD2 (5 bases). The CDR3 spans 16 residues. V was cut by 0 bases and J by 4 bases, with 14 bases left in between. The germline V gene encodes CDR1 SGDLS and CDR2 YYNGEE. The CDR3 is CASSVDGVAVYNEQFF. In DNA form, the CDR3 reads TGTGCCAGCAGCGTAGACGGGGTCGCAGTTTACAATGAGCAGTTCTTC.

This clonotype was counted a few times. The chain couples TRBV6-5 to TRBJ1-2; possible D gene TRBD1, 6 bases. The CDR3 spans 12 residues. Trimming cost V 7 bases and J 6 bases, with 12 bases left between them. Germline V gene lookup returns CDR1 MNHEY and CDR2 SVGAGI. CDR3 nucleotide sequence: TGTGCCAGCACCCGATCAGGGGATGGCTACACCTTC. Its protein is CASTRSGDGYTF.

This clonotype was recorded a few times. A much more abundant neighbour one base away suggests this may be a read error. This chain joins TRBV12-3 or TRBV12-4 and TRBJ1-4; 9 nucleotides align to TRBD1. The length of the CDR3 is 14 residues. This chain's CDR3 is CASSEDRGMKKRFF. Here the CDR3 DNA reads TGTGCCAGCAGTGAGGACAGGGGCATGAAGAAACGGTTTTTT.

The table lists this clonotype with a few counts. This chain links TRBV10-1 with TRBJ2-7; 7 bases align to TRBD1. Near its end, the DNA agrees better with TRBJ2-5, so the J call may be wrong. This CDR3 is built from 14 residues. Germline assignment: CDR1 WNHNN and CDR2 SYGVQD (reference sequence). CDR3 amino acids: CASSDTAQGPTQYF. The CDR3 region has the DNA TGCGCCAGCAGTGATACGGCACAGGGGCCGACCCAGTACTTC.

The rearrangement joins TRBV5-1 to TRBJ2-1; TRBD1 or TRBD2 may be the D gene (5 bases each). The CDR3 has 11 residues. Deletions cut 2 bases from V and 15 bases from J, with 12 bases between. CDR1 is SGHRS and CDR2 is YFSETQ in the germline V gene. The CDR3 DNA follows: TGCGCCAGCAGCTTCGGCCTGGGGGTGTTCTTC. Protein sequence: CASSFGLGVFF.